The 16 T cell receptor beta chains in this list originate from one sample, sequenced in a study of T cells in tumors after PD-1 blockade. The repertoire was sequenced with immunoSEQ multiplex PCR; TCRdb's copy has only in-frame clones and lacks some. This sample has approximately 63,000 clones, with around 72% found just once. Sequenced material: PBMCs, taken after anti-PD-1 treatment. The receptor set was obtained from a human donor with basal cell carcinoma.

This clone was recorded a few times. V and J are TRBV16 and TRBJ2-7; D remains ambiguous. Deletions cut 4 bases from V and 3 bases from J, with 13 bases between. Germline CDR1 is KGHSY and CDR2 is FQNENV. The CDR3 sequence is 14 residues long. As DNA, the CDR3 is TGTGCCAGCAGCCCCTCGGGCTATTACTACGAGCAGTACTTC. Its translation: CASSPSGYYYEQYF.

The chain is built from TRBV28 and TRBJ2-7, with 12 bases lining up with TRBD1. Trimming at V came to 7 bases and at J to 1 base, leaving 5 bases not matched to a gene. Germline lookup yields CDR1 MDHEN and CDR2 SYDVKM. The CDR3 runs to 15 residues. The CDR3 nucleotides are TGTGCCAGCACCGGGACAGGGGGCGTGTCCTACGAGCAGTACTTC. Translated: CASTGTGGVSYEQYF.

In its sample, this clone was seen a few times. This chain connects TRBV28 to TRBJ1-6; D is undetermined. This CDR3 contains 16 residues. Germline-derived CDR1 and CDR2 are MDHEN and SYDVKM. Trimming took off 6 bases at V and 0 bases at J, with 12 bases between the two ends. The CDR3 region has the DNA TGTGCCAGCAGGACGCCGCGGAGCTCCTATAATTCACCCCTCCACTTT. It is translated as CASRTPRSSYNSPLHF.

This clone turned up a few times. V gene TRBV10-3 combines with J gene TRBJ2-1; 13 nucleotides match TRBD2. J was trimmed by 9 bases and V by 9 bases; bases with no gene match: 14. The CDR3 runs to 16 residues. Germline assignment: CDR1 ENHRY and CDR2 SYGVKD. As DNA, the CDR3 is TGTGCCATTTCTGGACTAGCGGGGGCGCGGGTGGGTGAGCAGTTCTTC. Translated: CAISGLAGARVGEQFF.

The J gene is TRBJ2-3, the V gene TRBV7-8; 8 bases align to TRBD2. The CDR3 is 15 residues long. J lost 4 bases, V lost 2 bases, and 5 bases had no gene match. Germline V CDR1 and CDR2: SGHVS, FQNEAQ. The CDR3 protein is CASSLNSGGPDTQYF. CDR3 DNA sequence: TGTGCCAGCAGCTTAAACAGCGGGGGACCAGATACGCAGTATTTT.

The gene calls are TRBV6-5 and TRBJ2-3; 9 positions agree with TRBD1. Germline trimming cut 5 bases from V and 4 bases from J; bases unmatched to any gene: 7. Per the germline V gene, CDR1 is MNHEY and CDR2 is SVGAGI. The CDR3 extends over 15 amino acids. For the CDR3, the DNA is TGTGCCAGCAGTCAACAGGGGGCGCTGGCAGATACGCAGTATTTT. Protein product: CASSQQGALADTQYF.

The chain uses TRBV3-1 (or the pseudogene TRBV3-2) and TRBJ2-5, with 9 bases that match TRBD2. Trimming took 6 bases from V and 3 from J; bases not matched to a gene: 11. The CDR3 spans 16 residues. The germline CDR1 and CDR2 sequences are LGHDT and YNNKEL (reference sequence). DNA of the CDR3: TGTGCCAGCAGTCAGCCCCCGCGGGGGGGCGAAGAGACCCAGTACTTC. Protein product: CASSQPPRGGEETQYF.

Concerning this clone: Other DNA sequences in the sample encode the same CDR3. V is TRBV5-1 and J is TRBJ1-5; D is undetermined. The V end was cut by 0 bases, the J end by 2 bases, with 9 bases between. CDR1 is SGHRS and CDR2 is YFSETQ in the germline V gene. CDR3 size: 15 residues. CDR3 in amino acids: CASSLEGLGNQPQHF. DNA for the CDR3: TGCGCCAGCAGCTTGGAGGGCCTGGGCAATCAGCCCCAGCATTTT.

This chain's CDR3 is CASSPGAGDSPLHF. The CDR3 DNA follows: TGTGCCAGCAGCCCAGGGGCAGGGGATTCACCCCTCCACTTT. This chain uses TRBV9 with TRBJ1-6, with D perhaps matching TRBD1 (6 bases). Trimming removed 4 bases from V and 8 bases from J, with 13 bases in between. The CDR3 has 14 amino acids. Germline CDR1 reads SGDLS; CDR2 reads YYNGEE.

The chain joins TRBV7-2 to TRBJ2-7; 12 nucleotides match TRBD2. J lost 5 bases, V lost 0 bases, and 5 bases had no gene match. Germline V gene data show CDR1 as SGHTA and CDR2 as FQGNSA. There are 16 residues in the CDR3. In nucleotides, the CDR3 is TGTGCCAGCAGCTTAGCACTAGCGGGGGGTTTCAACGAGCAGTACTTC. It specifies CASSLALAGGFNEQYF.

The CDR3 here is CASSPGSQDTQYF. CDR3 DNA sequence: TGTGCCAGCTCACCAGGTTCCCAAGATACGCAGTATTTT. The chain links TRBV18 to TRBJ2-3; D uncertain. V lost 2 bases and J 5 bases, leaving 8 bases between the germline ends. Germline lookup yields CDR1 KGHSH and CDR2 LQKENI. The CDR3 sequence is 13 residues long.

The chain couples TRBV5-1 to TRBJ1-5; D is unresolved. Germline CDR1 and CDR2: SGHRS and YFSETQ. The CDR3 is made up of 15 amino acids. Trimming removed 5 bases at V and 2 bases at J, with 14 bases between. The CDR3 DNA sequence: TGCGCCAGCAGTTACGACCCCGGCGGCAATCAGCCCCAGCATTTT. The encoded protein is CASSYDPGGNQPQHF.

The chain couples TRBV6-5 to TRBJ2-3; D is ambiguous. This CDR3 is 15 amino acids long. Germline values: CDR1 MNHEY, CDR2 SVGAGI. V dropped 2 bases and J dropped 5 bases, with 14 bases sitting between them. CDR3 sequence: CASSYRNSRKDTQYF. CDR3 DNA: TGTGCCAGCAGTTACCGAAACTCCAGGAAAGATACGCAGTATTTT.

CDR3 DNA sequence: TGTGCCAGCTCCTATCCCAGGGGGGCTGGGTATGGCTACACCTTC. Its translation: CASSYPRGAGYGYTF. V and J are TRBV7-9 and TRBJ1-2; 7 nucleotides agree with TRBD1. Germline V gene sequence: CDR1 SEHNR, CDR2 FQNEAQ (reference sequence). This CDR3 spans 15 amino acids. Trimming removed 8 bases from V and 5 bases from J; junction bases left unmatched: 14. The full variable domain, in which reference TRBV7-9 and TRBJ1-2 provide the parts outside the CDR3, is DTGVSQNPRHKITKRGQNVTFRCDPISEHNRLYWYRQTLGQGPEFLTYFQNEAQLEKSRLLSDRFSAERPKGSFSTLEIQRTEQGDSAMYLCASSYPRGAGYGYTFGSGTRLTVV.

This chain connects TRBV18 to TRBJ2-3; TRBD2 agrees at 8 bases. V lost 3 bases, J lost 4 bases, and 6 bases stayed unmatched. CDR3 length: 15 amino acids. Germline loops: CDR1 KGHSH, CDR2 LQKENI. The CDR3 sequence: CASSPGRGDADTQYF. DNA for the CDR3: TGTGCCAGCTCACCGGGGCGGGGGGACGCAGATACGCAGTATTTT.

The V call is TRBV10-3, the J call TRBJ2-1; D not resolved. Germline CDR1 reads ENHRY; CDR2 reads SYGVKD. The CDR3 has 17 amino acids. Trimming cost V 0 bases and J 4 bases, with 16 bases left between them. The CDR3 DNA reads as TGTGCCATCAGTGAGTCGACTCGAGACATAATTTACAATGAGCAGTTCTTC. Translation gives CAISESTRDIIYNEQFF.